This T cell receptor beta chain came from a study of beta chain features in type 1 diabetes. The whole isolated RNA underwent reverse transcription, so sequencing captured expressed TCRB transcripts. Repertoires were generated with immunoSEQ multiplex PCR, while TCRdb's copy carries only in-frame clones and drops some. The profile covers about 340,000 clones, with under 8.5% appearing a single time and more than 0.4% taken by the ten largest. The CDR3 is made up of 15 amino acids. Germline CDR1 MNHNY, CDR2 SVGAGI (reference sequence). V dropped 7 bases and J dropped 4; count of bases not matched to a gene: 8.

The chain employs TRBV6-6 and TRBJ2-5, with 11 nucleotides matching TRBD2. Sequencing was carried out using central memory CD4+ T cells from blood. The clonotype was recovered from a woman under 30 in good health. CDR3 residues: CASNSRGLAGETQYF. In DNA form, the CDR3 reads TGTGCCAGCAATAGCCGCGGACTAGCGGGAGAGACCCAGTACTTC.